The clone carrying this T cell receptor beta chain has more than one count but fewer than ten. The antigen is not known. The data were taken from a study of T-cell reconstitution after alpha-beta-depleted transplantation in children. Study conclusions and caveats: In patients about two months after transplant, alpha-beta T cells reportedly arose from several hundred expanded graft clones.

Preparation of the TCRbeta library used unique molecular identifiers. TCRdb re-analysed the PCR reads in MiXCR, keeping a single row per CDR3 protein. The table records approximately 800,000 distinct CDR3 sequences, under 20% of them present only once. The germline CDR1 and CDR2 sequences are MNHEY and SMNVEV (reference sequence). V shed 5 bases and J shed 5 bases, with 19 bases lying between them. This CDR3 is 15 amino acids long. The chain couples TRBV27 to TRBJ2-7; D ambiguous. This material consisted of PBMCs, mostly from graft donor cells, taken 360 days after TCRalphabeta/CD19-depleted stem cell transplant. This TCR was recovered from a male patient under 18 who had a stem cell transplant for acute lymphoblastic leukemia, so the T cells may come from the graft donor. The CDR3 DNA reads as TGTGCCAGCAGTCGATCCTCTGACACCTTCCACGAGCAGTACTTC. It encodes CASSRSSDTFHEQYF.